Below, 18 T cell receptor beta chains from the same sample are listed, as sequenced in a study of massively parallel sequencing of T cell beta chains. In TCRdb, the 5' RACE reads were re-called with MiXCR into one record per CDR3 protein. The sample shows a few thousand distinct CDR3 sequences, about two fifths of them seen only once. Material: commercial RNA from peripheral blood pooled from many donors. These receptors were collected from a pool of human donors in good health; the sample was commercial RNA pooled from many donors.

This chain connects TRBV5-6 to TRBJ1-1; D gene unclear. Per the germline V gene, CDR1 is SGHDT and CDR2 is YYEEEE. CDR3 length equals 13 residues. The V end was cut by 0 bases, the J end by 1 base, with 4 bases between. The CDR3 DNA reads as TGTGCCAGCAGCTTGGATGAGAACACTGAAGCTTTCTTT. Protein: CASSLDENTEAFF.

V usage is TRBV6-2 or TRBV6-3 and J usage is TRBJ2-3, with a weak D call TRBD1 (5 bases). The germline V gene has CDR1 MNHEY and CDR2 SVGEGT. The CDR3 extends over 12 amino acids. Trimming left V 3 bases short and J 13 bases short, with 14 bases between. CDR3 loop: CASSYGPQTEYF. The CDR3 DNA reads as TGTGCCAGCAGTTATGGCCCTCAGACAGAGTATTTT.

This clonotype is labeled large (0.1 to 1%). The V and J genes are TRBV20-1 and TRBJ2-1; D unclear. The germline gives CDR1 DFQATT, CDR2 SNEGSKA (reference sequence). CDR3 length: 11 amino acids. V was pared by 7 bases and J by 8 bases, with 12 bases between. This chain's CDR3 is CSGGVEYEQFF. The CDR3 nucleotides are TGCAGTGGTGGGGTCGAATATGAGCAGTTCTTC.

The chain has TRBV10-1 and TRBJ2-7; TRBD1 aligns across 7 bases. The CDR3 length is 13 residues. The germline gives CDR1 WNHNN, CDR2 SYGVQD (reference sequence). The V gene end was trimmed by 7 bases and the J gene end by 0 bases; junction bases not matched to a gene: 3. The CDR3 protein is CASMGDSSYEQYF. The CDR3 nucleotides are TGCGCCAGCATGGGGGACAGCTCCTACGAGCAGTACTTC.

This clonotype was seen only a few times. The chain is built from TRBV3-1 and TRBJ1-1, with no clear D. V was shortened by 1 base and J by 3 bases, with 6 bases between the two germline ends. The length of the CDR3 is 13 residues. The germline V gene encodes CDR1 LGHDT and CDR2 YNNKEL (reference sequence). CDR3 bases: TGTGCCAGCAGCCAAGGGGAGGACACTGAAGCTTTCTTT. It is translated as CASSQGEDTEAFF.

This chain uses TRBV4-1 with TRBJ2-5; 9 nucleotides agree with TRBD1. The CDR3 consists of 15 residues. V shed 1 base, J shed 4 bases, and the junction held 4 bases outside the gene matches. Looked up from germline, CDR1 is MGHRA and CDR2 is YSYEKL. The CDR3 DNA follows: TGCGCCAGCAGCCAAGGACAGGGGGGAGGAGAGACCCAGTACTTC. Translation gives CASSQGQGGGETQYF.

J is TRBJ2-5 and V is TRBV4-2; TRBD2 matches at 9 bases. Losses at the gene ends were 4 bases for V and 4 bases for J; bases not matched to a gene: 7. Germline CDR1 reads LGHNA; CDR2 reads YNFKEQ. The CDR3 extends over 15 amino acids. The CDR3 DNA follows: TGTGCCAGCAGCCCTCGGGCTAGCGGGGCAGAGACCCAGTACTTC. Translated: CASSPRASGAETQYF.

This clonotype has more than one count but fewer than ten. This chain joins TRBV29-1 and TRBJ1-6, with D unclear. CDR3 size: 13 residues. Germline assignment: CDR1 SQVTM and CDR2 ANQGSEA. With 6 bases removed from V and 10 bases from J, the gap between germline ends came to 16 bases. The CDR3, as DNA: TGCAGCGTGGATGGAATAAGTGAATCACCCCTCCACTTT. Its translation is CSVDGISESPLHF. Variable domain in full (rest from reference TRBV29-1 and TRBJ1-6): SAVISQKPSRDICQRGTSLTIQCQVDSQVTMMFWYRQQPGQSLTLIATANQGSEATYESGFVIDKFPISRPNLTFSTLTVSNMSPEDSSIYLCSVDGISESPLHFGNGTRLTVT.

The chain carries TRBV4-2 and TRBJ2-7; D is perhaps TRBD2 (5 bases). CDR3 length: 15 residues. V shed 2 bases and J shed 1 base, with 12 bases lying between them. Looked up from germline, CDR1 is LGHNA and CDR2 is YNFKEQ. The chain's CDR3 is CASSQTGIRSYEQYF. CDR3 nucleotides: TGTGCCAGCAGCCAAACCGGGATTCGGTCCTACGAGCAGTACTTC.

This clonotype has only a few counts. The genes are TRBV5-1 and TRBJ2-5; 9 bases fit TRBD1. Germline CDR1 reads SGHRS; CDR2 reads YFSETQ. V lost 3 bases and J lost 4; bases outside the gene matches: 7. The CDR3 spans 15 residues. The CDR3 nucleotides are TGCGCCAGCAGCTCGGGACAGGGAAGGGTAGAGACCCAGTACTTC. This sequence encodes CASSSGQGRVETQYF.

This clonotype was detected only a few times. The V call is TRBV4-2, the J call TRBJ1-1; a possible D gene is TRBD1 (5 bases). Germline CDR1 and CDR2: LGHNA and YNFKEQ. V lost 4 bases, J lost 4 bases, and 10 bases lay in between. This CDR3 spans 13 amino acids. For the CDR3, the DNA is TGTGCCAGCAGCCCCGACAGTTTCACTGAAGCTTTCTTT. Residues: CASSPDSFTEAFF.

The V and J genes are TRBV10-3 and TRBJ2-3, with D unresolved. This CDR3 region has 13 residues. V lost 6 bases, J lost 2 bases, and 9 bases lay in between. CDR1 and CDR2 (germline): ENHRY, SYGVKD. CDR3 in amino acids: CAIRVGDTDTQYF. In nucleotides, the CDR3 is TGTGCCATCAGAGTAGGCGACACAGATACGCAGTATTTT.

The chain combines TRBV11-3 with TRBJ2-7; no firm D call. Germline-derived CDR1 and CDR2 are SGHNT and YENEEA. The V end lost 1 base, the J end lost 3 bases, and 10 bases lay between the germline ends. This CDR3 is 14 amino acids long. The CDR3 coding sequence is TGTGCCAGCAGCTTAGGGGTGGGTTTCTACGAGCAGTACTTC. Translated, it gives CASSLGVGFYEQYF.

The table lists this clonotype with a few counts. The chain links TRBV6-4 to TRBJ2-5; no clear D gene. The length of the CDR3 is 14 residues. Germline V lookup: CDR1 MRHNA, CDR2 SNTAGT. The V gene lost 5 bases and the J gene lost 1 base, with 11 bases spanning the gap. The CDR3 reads CASSPDTIQETQYF. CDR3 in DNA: TGTGCCAGCAGTCCAGACACTATCCAAGAGACCCAGTACTTC.

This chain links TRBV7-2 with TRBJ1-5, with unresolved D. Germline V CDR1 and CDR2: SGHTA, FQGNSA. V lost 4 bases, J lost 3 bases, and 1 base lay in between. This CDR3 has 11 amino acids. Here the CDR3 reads CASSYNQPQHF. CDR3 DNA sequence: TGTGCCAGCAGCTACAATCAGCCCCAGCATTTT.

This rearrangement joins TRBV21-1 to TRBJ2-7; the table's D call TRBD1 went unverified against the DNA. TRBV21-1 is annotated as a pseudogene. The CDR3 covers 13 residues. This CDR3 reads CASSTRGGSEQYF. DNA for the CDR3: TGTGCCAGCAGCACAAGAGGGGGGAGCGAGCAGTACTTC.

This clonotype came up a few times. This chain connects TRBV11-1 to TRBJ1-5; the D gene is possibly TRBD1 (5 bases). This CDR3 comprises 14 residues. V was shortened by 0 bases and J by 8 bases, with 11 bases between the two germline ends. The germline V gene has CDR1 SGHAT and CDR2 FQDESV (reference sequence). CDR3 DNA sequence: TGTGCCAGCAGCTTAGCACCAGGGCTCGAGCCCCAGCATTTT. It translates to CASSLAPGLEPQHF.

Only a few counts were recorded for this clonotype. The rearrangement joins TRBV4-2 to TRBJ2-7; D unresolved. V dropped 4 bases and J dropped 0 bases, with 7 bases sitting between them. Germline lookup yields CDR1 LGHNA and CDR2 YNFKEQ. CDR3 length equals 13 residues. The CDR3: CASSPPSSYEQYF. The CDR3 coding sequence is TGTGCCAGCAGCCCGCCCAGCTCCTACGAGCAGTACTTC.